A single sample gave rise to the 28 T cell receptor beta chains below, sequenced in a study of OX40 agonist ivuxolimab in advanced cancers. Libraries were prepared through the immunoSEQ multiplex PCR assay. TCRdb limited this immuneACCESS table to in-frame rearrangements with V and J called. A share of clones is missing; checked studies link under half to unresolved V genes, and the rest is unexplained. This sample gives 80,000 to 100,000 clones in total; roughly 90% of them show up just once. Clones ranked in the top ten supply roughly 0.79% of the sample. The sequencing used CD4+ or CD8+ T cells sorted from blood, collected in a trial of the OX40 agonist ivuxolimab. All receptors come from an adult with an advanced solid tumor such as melanoma, head and neck, liver or kidney cancer.

For the CDR3, the DNA is TGTGCCAGCAGCGCAGGGACAGGGGGTTCAAGTTGGAACACTGAAGCTTTCTTT. It yields the protein CASSAGTGGSSWNTEAFF. The chain is built from TRBV9 and TRBJ1-1; 11 bases are a match to TRBD1. Trimming took 3 bases from V and 1 from J; bases not matched to a gene: 11. The CDR3 runs to 18 residues. CDR1 and CDR2 from the germline V gene are SGDLS and YYNGEE.

The chain is built from TRBV28 and TRBJ2-1; TRBD2 might be the D (6 bases). From germline, CDR1 is MDHEN and CDR2 SYDVKM. V gave up 0 bases and J gave up 5 bases, with 11 bases separating them. The CDR3 spans 15 residues. CDR3 nucleotides: TGTGCCAGCAGTTTATGGGGGGGTCCAAACAATGAGCAGTTCTTC. Protein sequence: CASSLWGGPNNEQFF. Based on the CDR3 plus reference TRBV28 and TRBJ2-1, the full variable domain is DVKVTQSSRYLVKRTGEKVFLECVQDMDHENMFWYRQDPGLGLRLIYFSYDVKMKEKGDIPEGYSVSREKKERFSLILESASTNQTSMYLCASSLWGGPNNEQFFGPGTRLTVL.

This chain links TRBV7-2 with TRBJ1-2, with no clear D. Looked up from germline, CDR1 is SGHTA and CDR2 is FQGNSA. The CDR3 length is 17 residues. The V gene lost 5 bases and the J gene lost 1 base, with 20 bases spanning the gap. This chain's CDR3 is CASSLGNRYLNNYGYTF. CDR3 nucleotides: TGTGCCAGCAGCCTCGGGAACCGCTACCTTAATAACTATGGCTACACCTTC.

This clone has only a few counts. The V and J genes are TRBV6-1 and TRBJ2-5, with D unresolved. This CDR3 is built from 14 residues. The germline V gene has CDR1 MNHNS and CDR2 SASEGT. V shed 6 bases and J shed 5 bases, with 16 bases lying between them. The CDR3 region has the DNA TGTGCCAGCAGCCCCACTGGACGGTTTGAGACCCAGTACTTC. Residues: CASSPTGRFETQYF.

The chain recombines TRBV5-1 with TRBJ2-3, with a weak D call TRBD1 (6 bases). V gave up 6 bases and J gave up 0 bases, with 11 bases separating them. The germline V gene encodes CDR1 SGHRS and CDR2 YFSETQ. This CDR3 spans 14 amino acids. The CDR3 DNA follows: TGCGCCAGCAACGGACAGTCTAGCACAGATACGCAGTATTTT. This translates into CASNGQSSTDTQYF.

The rearrangement uses TRBV6-5 and TRBJ1-6; tentatively, D is TRBD1 (5 bases). V was clipped by 0 bases and J by 10 bases, with 16 bases between them. This CDR3 contains 16 residues. The germline CDR1 and CDR2 sequences are MNHEY and SVGAGI. The CDR3 here is CASSYSFGTLGSPLHF. The CDR3 coding sequence is TGTGCCAGCAGTTACTCCTTCGGGACCCTTGGATCACCCCTCCACTTT.

V and J are TRBV7-9 and TRBJ2-1; tentative D call: TRBD2 (5 bases). Trimming stripped 3 bases from V and 9 bases from J, with 15 bases between. There are 14 residues in the CDR3. CDR1 is SEHNR and CDR2 is FQNEAQ in the germline V gene (reference sequence). CDR3 sequence: CASSFSTDSAEQFF. The CDR3 bases are TGTGCCAGCAGCTTCTCGACGGACTCCGCTGAGCAGTTCTTC. Full variable domain (rest looked up from reference TRBV7-9 and TRBJ2-1): DTGVSQNPRHKITKRGQNVTFRCDPISEHNRLYWYRQTLGQGPEFLTYFQNEAQLEKSRLLSDRFSAERPKGSFSTLEIQRTEQGDSAMYLCASSFSTDSAEQFFGPGTRLTVL.

This clone occurred once. The gene calls are TRBV28 and TRBJ2-3; a possible D gene is TRBD2 (5 bases). Germline values: CDR1 MDHEN, CDR2 SYDVKM. CDR3 size: 14 residues. V was shortened by 3 bases and J by 1 base, with 8 bases between the two germline ends. The CDR3 loop is CASSFLGGTDTQYF. CDR3 nucleotides: TGTGCCAGCAGTTTCCTCGGGGGCACAGATACGCAGTATTTT. The full variable domain, completed using reference TRBV28 and TRBJ2-3, is DVKVTQSSRYLVKRTGEKVFLECVQDMDHENMFWYRQDPGLGLRLIYFSYDVKMKEKGDIPEGYSVSREKKERFSLILESASTNQTSMYLCASSFLGGTDTQYFGPGTRLTVL.

The chain is built from TRBV6-1 and TRBJ2-2; D is perhaps TRBD1 (5 bases). Trimming removed 7 bases from V and 3 bases from J, with 12 bases in between. The V gene's germline CDR1 is MNHNS and CDR2 SASEGT. The CDR3 sequence is 14 residues long. The CDR3 region is CASTRTQDTGELFF. CDR3 DNA: TGTGCCAGCACTAGGACACAAGACACCGGGGAGCTGTTTTTT.

The rearrangement joins TRBV19 to TRBJ2-3; a possible D gene is TRBD1 (7 bases). Germline V gives CDR1 LNHDA, CDR2 SQIVND (reference sequence). The CDR3 loop spans 17 amino acids. The V and J ends lost 5 bases and 4 bases respectively, with 22 bases between them. CDR3 protein: CASSLRESGGSADTQYF. In DNA, the CDR3 is TGTGCCAGTAGTCTCCGGGAGTCAGGGGGTTCGGCAGATACGCAGTATTTT.

The rearrangement joins TRBV10-2 to TRBJ2-4, with TRBD2 matching over 7 bases. Germline CDR1 reads WSHSY; CDR2 reads SAAADI. V gave up 2 bases and J gave up 9 bases; unmatched junction bases: 4. The CDR3 totals 13 residues. CDR3 amino acids: CASSEGTTGIQYF. The CDR3 nucleotides are TGCGCCAGCAGTGAGGGGACTACAGGCATTCAGTACTTC.

The V and J genes are TRBV18 and TRBJ1-2; the D gene is possibly TRBD1 (6 bases). The V gene's germline CDR1 is KGHSH and CDR2 LQKENI. The CDR3 is made up of 14 amino acids. Trimming cost V 0 bases and J 5 bases, with 10 bases left between them. DNA for the CDR3: TGTGCCAGCTCACCACCGGTACAGGGTTATGGCTACACCTTC. It specifies CASSPPVQGYGYTF.

The V call is TRBV11-3, the J call TRBJ2-3, with D perhaps TRBD1 (6 bases). Germline V gene sequence: CDR1 SGHNT, CDR2 YENEEA. The CDR3 has 15 residues. Trimming stripped 3 bases from V and 4 bases from J, with 14 bases between. In DNA, the CDR3 is TGTGCCAGCAGCTTCACAGGGAGCGGTGCAGATACGCAGTATTTT. Its translation is CASSFTGSGADTQYF. The full variable domain, its missing parts supplied by reference TRBV11-3 and TRBJ2-3, is EAGVVQSPRYKIIEKKQPVAFWCNPISGHNTLYWYLQNLGQGPELLIRYENEEAVDDSQLPKDRFSAERLKGVDSTLKIQPAELGDSAVYLCASSFTGSGADTQYFGPGTRLTVL.

The V call is TRBV18, the J call TRBJ2-7; TRBD2 agrees at 7 bases. V was clipped by 4 bases and J by 5 bases; unmatched bases: 11. The CDR3 length is 15 residues. Per the germline V gene, CDR1 is KGHSH and CDR2 is LQKENI. CDR3 residues: CASSQFSGTTDEQYF. CDR3 nucleotide sequence: TGTGCCAGCTCACAATTCTCCGGGACTACGGACGAGCAGTACTTC.

The V call is TRBV4-3, the J call TRBJ2-1, with 10 bases lining up with TRBD2. Trimming took 2 bases from V and 7 from J; bases not matched to a gene: 8. This CDR3 is built from 16 residues. From germline, CDR1 is LGHNA and CDR2 YSLEER. Here the CDR3 reads CASSQYLAGAKNEQFF. CDR3 bases: TGCGCCAGCAGCCAATATCTAGCGGGGGCCAAAAATGAGCAGTTCTTC.

CDR3 region: CASRGDSHYEQYF. The CDR3 DNA is TGCGCCAGCCGTGGGGACAGCCACTACGAGCAGTACTTC. The chain links TRBV5-1 to TRBJ2-7; 7 nucleotides match TRBD1. The germline V gene encodes CDR1 SGHRS and CDR2 YFSETQ. CDR3 length equals 13 residues. J gave up 3 bases and V 7 bases, and 7 bases lay outside the gene matches.

This sequence joins TRBV2 and TRBJ1-3; D is ambiguous. The CDR3 covers 15 residues. The V end was cut by 6 bases, the J end by 1 base, with 13 bases between. Per germline, CDR1 SNHLY and CDR2 FYNNEI. This chain's CDR3 is CASREARVSGNTIYF. CDR3 sequence (DNA): TGTGCCAGCAGGGAGGCAAGGGTTTCTGGAAACACCATATATTTT.

The chain combines TRBV25-1 with TRBJ1-5, with a possible D match to TRBD1 (5 bases). CDR3 length: 13 amino acids. Germline CDR1 MGHDK, CDR2 SYGVNS. V was shortened by 3 bases and J by 5 bases, with 8 bases between the two germline ends. The CDR3 loop reads CASSEGDYQPQHF. The CDR3 DNA reads TGTGCCAGCAGTGAGGGGGACTATCAGCCCCAGCATTTT.

The V call is TRBV5-1, the J call TRBJ2-3, with no clear D. Germline CDR1 reads SGHRS; CDR2 reads YFSETQ. The CDR3 is made up of 15 amino acids. The V end was cut by 7 bases, the J end by 0 bases, with 15 bases between. CDR3 DNA: TGCGCCAGCCAAGTCGCCCGGGCTAGCACAGATACGCAGTATTTT. This sequence encodes CASQVARASTDTQYF.

The V gene is TRBV6-5, the J gene TRBJ1-1; 7 nucleotides line up with TRBD1. V shed 2 bases and J 6 bases; nucleotides not matched to a gene: 3. Germline V gives CDR1 MNHEY, CDR2 SVGAGI. The CDR3 spans 13 residues. The CDR3, as DNA: TGTGCCAGCAGTTACGACAGGGCGTCTGAAGCTTTCTTT. It is translated as CASSYDRASEAFF.

This chain joins TRBV6-5 and TRBJ2-3; no reliable D call. This CDR3 comprises 15 residues. V dropped 6 bases and J dropped 2 bases, with 15 bases sitting between them. Germline V gives CDR1 MNHEY, CDR2 SVGAGI. CDR3 sequence reads: CASSLIRANTDTQYF. CDR3 nucleotide sequence: TGTGCCAGCAGCCTGATCCGGGCCAACACAGATACGCAGTATTTT.

CDR3: CASSLGTGVPYEQYF. CDR3 bases: TGTGCCAGCAGTTTGGGGACAGGGGTACCCTACGAGCAGTACTTC. The V call is TRBV28, the J call TRBJ2-7; 10 nucleotides match TRBD1. V shed 3 bases and J 2 bases; nucleotides not matched to a gene: 4. CDR3 length: 15 amino acids. Germline loops: CDR1 MDHEN, CDR2 SYDVKM.

This clone is a singleton in its sample. The chain uses TRBV19 and TRBJ2-5, with 11 bases aligning to TRBD2. Germline V gene lookup returns CDR1 LNHDA and CDR2 SQIVND (reference sequence). The V and J ends lost 6 bases and 1 base, in that order; junction bases with no gene match: 1. CDR3 length equals 14 residues. CDR3 nucleotides: TGTGCCAGTAGCACTAGCGGGGGCCAAGAGACCCAGTACTTC. Protein: CASSTSGGQETQYF.

The rearrangement links TRBV2 to TRBJ2-5; 7 bases align to TRBD1. V trimming: 7 bases; J trimming: 4 bases; junction bases outside the gene matches: 0. The CDR3 is 11 amino acids. Germline values: CDR1 SNHLY, CDR2 FYNNEI. CDR3 in amino acids: CASNRGETQYF. In DNA form, the CDR3 reads TGTGCCAGCAACAGGGGAGAGACCCAGTACTTC.

This clone was counted a few times. The chain joins TRBV27 to TRBJ2-7, with 12 positions matching TRBD2. The CDR3 covers 16 residues. The germline gives CDR1 MNHEY, CDR2 SMNVEV (reference sequence). The V and J ends lost 2 bases and 9 bases, in that order; junction bases with no gene match: 11. The CDR3 protein is CASSLTRTSGTAGQYF. CDR3 bases: TGTGCCAGCAGTTTAACCCGGACTAGCGGGACCGCGGGGCAGTACTTC.

The rearrangement joins TRBV6-1 to TRBJ1-2; no definite D call. This CDR3 spans 14 amino acids. The germline V and J ends were trimmed by 1 base and 4 bases, with 10 bases remaining between them. From germline, CDR1 is MNHNS and CDR2 SASEGT. CDR3 loop: CASSEGWAGYGYTF. CDR3 sequence (DNA): TGTGCCAGCAGTGAAGGGTGGGCGGGCTATGGCTACACCTTC.

This clone was observed once. The chain links TRBV28 to TRBJ2-7; the D gene is possibly TRBD2 (5 bases). Germline V gene lookup returns CDR1 MDHEN and CDR2 SYDVKM. V gave up 2 bases and J gave up 7 bases, with 6 bases separating them. This CDR3 is 11 amino acids long. The CDR3 sequence is CASSLTGEQYF. The CDR3 DNA is TGTGCCAGCAGTTTAACGGGGGAGCAGTACTTC.

The rearrangement joins TRBV19 to TRBJ2-1; D may be TRBD1 or TRBD2 (6 bases each). The CDR3 is 15 amino acids. V lost 6 bases to trimming and J lost 3 bases, with 15 bases between them. The V gene's germline CDR1 is LNHDA and CDR2 SQIVND (reference sequence). CDR3 DNA sequence: TGTGCCAGTAGGGACGGGGGCGCTCGCTACAATGAGCAGTTCTTC. Protein: CASRDGGARYNEQFF.